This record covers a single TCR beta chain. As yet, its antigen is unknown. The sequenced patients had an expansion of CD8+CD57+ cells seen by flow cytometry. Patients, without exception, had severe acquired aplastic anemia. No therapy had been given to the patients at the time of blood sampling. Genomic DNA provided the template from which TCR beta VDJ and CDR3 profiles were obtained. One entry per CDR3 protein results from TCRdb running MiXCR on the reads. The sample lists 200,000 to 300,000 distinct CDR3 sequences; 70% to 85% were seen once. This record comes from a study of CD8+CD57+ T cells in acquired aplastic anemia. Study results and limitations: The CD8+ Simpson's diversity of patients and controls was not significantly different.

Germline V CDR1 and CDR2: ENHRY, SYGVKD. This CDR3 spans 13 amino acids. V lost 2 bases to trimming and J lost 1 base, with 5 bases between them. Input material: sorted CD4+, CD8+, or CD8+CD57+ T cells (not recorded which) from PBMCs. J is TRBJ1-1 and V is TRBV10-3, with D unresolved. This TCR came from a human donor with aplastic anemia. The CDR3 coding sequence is TGTGCCATCAGTGAGGACCCGAACACTGAAGCTTTCTTT. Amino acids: CAISEDPNTEAFF.